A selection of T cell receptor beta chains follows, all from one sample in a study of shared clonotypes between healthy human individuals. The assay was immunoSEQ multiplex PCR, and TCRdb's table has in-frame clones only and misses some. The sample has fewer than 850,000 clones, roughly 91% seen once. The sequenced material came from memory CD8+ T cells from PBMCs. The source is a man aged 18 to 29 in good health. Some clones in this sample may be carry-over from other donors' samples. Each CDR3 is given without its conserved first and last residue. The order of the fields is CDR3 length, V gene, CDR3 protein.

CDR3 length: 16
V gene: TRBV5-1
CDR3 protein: ASSSYPTGESSGNTIY

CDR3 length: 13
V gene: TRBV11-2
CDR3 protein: ASSSITDLNNEQF

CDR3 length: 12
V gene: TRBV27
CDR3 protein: ASSFSDSTYEQY

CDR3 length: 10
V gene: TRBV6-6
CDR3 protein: AISRQNEKLF

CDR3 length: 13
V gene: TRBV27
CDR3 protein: ASSLSAYSNQPQH

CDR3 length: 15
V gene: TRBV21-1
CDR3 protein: ASSKTGVWAGEGEQF

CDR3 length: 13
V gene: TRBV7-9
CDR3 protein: ASSPTTGINQPQH

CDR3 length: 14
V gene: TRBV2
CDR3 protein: ASNSEWTAKSYEQY

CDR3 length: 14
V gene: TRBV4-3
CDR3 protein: ASSQDGDATYNEQF

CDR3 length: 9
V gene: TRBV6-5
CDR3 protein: ASSGGTEAF

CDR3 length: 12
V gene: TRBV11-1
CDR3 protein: ASSFEEAYNEQF

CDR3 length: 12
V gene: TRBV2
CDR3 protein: ATGPQPSNQPQH

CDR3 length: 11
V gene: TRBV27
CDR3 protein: ASSLLGARGYT

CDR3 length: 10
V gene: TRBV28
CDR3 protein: ASSFSPGGQY

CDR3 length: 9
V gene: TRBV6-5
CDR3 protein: ASSYSDEQF

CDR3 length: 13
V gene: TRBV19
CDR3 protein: ASEQGAGRNEKLF

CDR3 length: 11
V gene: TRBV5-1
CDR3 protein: ASSWEGIDEVF

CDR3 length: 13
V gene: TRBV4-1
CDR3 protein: ASSQASVISEKLF

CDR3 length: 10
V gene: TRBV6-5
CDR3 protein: ATKWGTTEAF

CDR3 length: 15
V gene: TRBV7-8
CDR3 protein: ASSPLPDSAGNQPQH

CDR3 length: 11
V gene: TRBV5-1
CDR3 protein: ASVGNTILGPF

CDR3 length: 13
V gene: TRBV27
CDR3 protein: ASSLRGVSGNTIY

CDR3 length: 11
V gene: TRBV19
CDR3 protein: ASSLDRAYEQY

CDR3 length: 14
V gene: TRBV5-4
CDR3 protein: ASSSGGAGRRYGYT

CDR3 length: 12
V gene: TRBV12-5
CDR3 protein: ASGLGLNPDTQY

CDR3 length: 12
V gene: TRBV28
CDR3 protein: ASRDGTGNQPQH

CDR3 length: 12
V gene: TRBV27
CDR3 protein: ASSPLGAQETQY

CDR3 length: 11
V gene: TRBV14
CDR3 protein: ASSQDRAYEQY

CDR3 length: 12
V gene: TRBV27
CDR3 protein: ASSWGGPNTEAF

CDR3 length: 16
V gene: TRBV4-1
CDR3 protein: ASGSGTSGGSSYNEQF

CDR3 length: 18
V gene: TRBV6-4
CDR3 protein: ASSDDPADIRDGGPYEQY

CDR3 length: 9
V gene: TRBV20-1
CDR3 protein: SAPHGNEQF

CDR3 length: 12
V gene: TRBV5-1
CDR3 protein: ASSFAGHANEQY

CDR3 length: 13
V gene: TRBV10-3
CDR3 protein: AISETGTPDYEQY

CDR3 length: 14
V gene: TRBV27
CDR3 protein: ASSQYRWERANVLT

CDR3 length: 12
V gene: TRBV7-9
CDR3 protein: ASSFGGDVYGYT

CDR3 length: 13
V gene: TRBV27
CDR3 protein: ASRDRGPSNQPQH

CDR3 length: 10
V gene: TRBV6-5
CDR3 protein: ASSQTGAEAF

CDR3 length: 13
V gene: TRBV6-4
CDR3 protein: ASSDSLAGPDTQY

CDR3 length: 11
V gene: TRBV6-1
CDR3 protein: ASRTTFLFEQF